This T cell receptor beta chain appears in the sequencing data of a study of T-cell reconstitution after alpha-beta-depleted transplantation in children. Broader study findings: The authors attributed T-cell counts and diversity one year after transplant mostly to newly produced T cells. Surviving recipient T cells and thymic progenitors accounted for the high day-60 TCRbeta diversity observed in some patients. Alpha-beta T cells present about two months after transplant were reported to originate from several hundred expanded graft clones.

Unique molecular identifiers were incorporated into the prepared TCRbeta library. Each CDR3 protein gets one entry after TCRdb re-called the PCR reads with MiXCR. The repertoire holds about 200,000 distinct CDR3 sequences, with roughly 7% as singletons. Germline values: CDR1 SEHNR, CDR2 FQNEAQ (reference sequence). V was trimmed by 6 bases and J by 1 base, leaving 10 bases between them. This CDR3 spans 15 amino acids. In its sample, this clonotype was seen many times. Its antigen remains unidentified. This chain connects TRBV7-9 to TRBJ1-6; possible D gene TRBD1, 5 bases. The sequences come from PBMCs, collected before TCRalphabeta/CD19-depleted stem cell transplant. This TCR was recovered from a boy aged 2 to 10 with acute lymphoblastic leukemia, due to receive a stem cell transplant. The CDR3 protein is CASRGEGSYNSPLHF. The CDR3, as DNA: TGTGCCAGCAGGGGGGAAGGTTCCTATAATTCACCCCTCCACTTT.